One TCR beta chain is described in this entry. Its antigen remains undetermined. Nothing much larger sits one base from this clone, and base qualities are not available. This entry is derived from a study of Ad26.COV2.S vaccination and SARS-CoV-2 variants (dated by TCRdb to 2020 to 2023). Study-wide context: Donors in the vaccine arm were drawn from COV1001, a phase I-IIa trial of Ad26.COV2.S in healthy adults that was multicentre, randomized, double-blind and placebo-controlled. The specificity and breadth of SARS-CoV-2-reactive T cell receptors after Ad26.COV2.S vaccination were assessed by TCRbeta repertoire sequencing. Ad26.COV2.S was administered intramuscularly at 5 x 10^10 or 1 x 10^11 viral particles, either as a single shot or as two shots given 56 days apart. The TCR-sequenced set comprised about 32 samples: about 19 Ad26.COV2.S vaccine recipients, 5 placebo recipients and 8 SARS-CoV-2 convalescent individuals. Participants in the trial were split at random into five groups of five each, receiving low-dose or high-dose Ad26.COV2.S once or twice, or else placebo on both occasions. Investigators remained blinded to trial group allocation during experiments and outcome assessment. The paper's findings and limits, for the study overall: Substantial breadth of spike-specific CD8+ and CD4+ T cell responses was reported after vaccination. According to the authors, total T cell responses may have been underestimated by the TCR breadth and depth analyses. Comparable non-spike TCR breadth was observed between vaccine and placebo recipients, consistent with only spike being contained in the vaccine. Ad26.COV2.S recipients had higher spike-specific TCR breadth than placebo recipients (P = 0.0014). Comparing responses between vaccine doses or regimens was not something the study was powered to do.

The label giving this sample's treatment or condition can be read as: some 20 received Ad26.COV2.S at low or high dose, single or two shots; about 5 received placebo; per-sample allocation not given. For vaccine and placebo recipients, repertoires were sequenced using samples collected on day 63 after the first injection. Between 29 July and 7 August 2020, Cohort 1b enrolled 20 to 30 adults aged 18-55 years at one site in Boston, USA. Ad26.COV2.S was a replication-incompetent adenovirus type 26 vector expressing a prefusion-stabilized SARS-CoV-2 spike protein from the original Wuhan strain. The immunoSEQ Assay was used to sequence TCRbeta CDR3 regions. After extraction, genomic DNA underwent amplification by bias-controlled multiplex PCR, followed by high-throughput sequencing. As for how the authors treated the data: Collapsing and filtering of sequences were performed to quantify the absolute abundance of each unique TCRbeta CDR3 region. Usable DNA was measured by amplifying reference genes present in all nucleated cells, and TCRbeta template counts were normalized to that usable DNA to estimate T cell fraction. Repertoire TCRs were annotated as SARS-CoV-2-specific by exact matching of V gene, CDR3 amino acid sequence and J gene to a known reactive TCR set. The reference SARS-CoV-2 TCR set was obtained from MIRA and was filtered for enrichment in COVID-19-positive ImmuneCODE repertoires, whereby public or cross-reactive TCRs were removed. Using the MIRA antigens, annotated TCRs were further analysed by specific ORF or by position within an ORF. Depth was the summed frequency of annotated unique rearrangements, while breadth was defined as annotated unique rearrangements over total unique productive rearrangements. Group comparisons of TCR breadth used two-sided Wilcoxon rank-sum tests. TCRdb provides this immuneACCESS table in a form limited to in-frame rearrangements. Some clones are lacking; in checked studies, under half of them reflect an unresolved V gene, and why the rest are absent is not known. Clone size and the V and J calls come from that table; the DNA yielded D and trimming. This sample gives 400,000 to 450,000 clones in total; roughly 87% of them show up just once. The top ten hold approximately 4.3% of the sample.

The sequenced sample was peripheral blood, obtained in a trial of Ad26.COV2.S vaccine versus placebo. The source is a person aged 18-65 years who received the Ad26.COV2.S COVID-19 vaccine or a placebo.

The nucleotide sequence is given as TGTGCCAGCAGGTGGGGGAACACTGAAGCTTTCTTT. Its translation reads: CASRWGNTEAFF. The V and J segments used are TRBV5-6 and TRBJ1-1, with no reliable assignment of the D segment. The junction carries 6 bases between V and J, which are trimmed by 5 bases and 1 base respectively. Spanning cysteine to phenylalanine, the CDR3 consists of 12 amino acids. The CDR3 DNA has 36 bases and is translated from base 1. CDR1 is given as SGHDT and CDR2 as YYEEEE, both from the germline V gene.